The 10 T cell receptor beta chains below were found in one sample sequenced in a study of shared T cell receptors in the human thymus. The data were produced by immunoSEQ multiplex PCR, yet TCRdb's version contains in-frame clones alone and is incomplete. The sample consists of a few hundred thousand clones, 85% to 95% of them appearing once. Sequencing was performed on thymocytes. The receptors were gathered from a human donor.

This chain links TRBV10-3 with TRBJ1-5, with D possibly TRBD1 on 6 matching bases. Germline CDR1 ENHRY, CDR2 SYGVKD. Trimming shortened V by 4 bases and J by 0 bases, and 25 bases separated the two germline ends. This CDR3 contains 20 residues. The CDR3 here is CAISALGGGIEVNSNQPQHF. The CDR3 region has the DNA TGTGCCATCAGTGCCCTGGGAGGGGGAATTGAGGTAAATAGCAATCAGCCCCAGCATTTT.

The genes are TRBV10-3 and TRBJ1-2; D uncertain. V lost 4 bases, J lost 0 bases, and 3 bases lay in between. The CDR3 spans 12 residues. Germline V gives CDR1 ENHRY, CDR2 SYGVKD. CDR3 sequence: CAISATNYGYTF. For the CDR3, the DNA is TGTGCCATCAGTGCAACTAACTATGGCTACACCTTC.

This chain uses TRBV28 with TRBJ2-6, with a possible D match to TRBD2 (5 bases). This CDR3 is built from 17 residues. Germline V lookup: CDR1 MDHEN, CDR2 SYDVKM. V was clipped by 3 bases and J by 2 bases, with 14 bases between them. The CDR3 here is CASSFQVSRAGANVLTF. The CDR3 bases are TGTGCCAGCAGTTTTCAGGTCTCGAGGGCTGGGGCCAACGTCCTGACTTTC.

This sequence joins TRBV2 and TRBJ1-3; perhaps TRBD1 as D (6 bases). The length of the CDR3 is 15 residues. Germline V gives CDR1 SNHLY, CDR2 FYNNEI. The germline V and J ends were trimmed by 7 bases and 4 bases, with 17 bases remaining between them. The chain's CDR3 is CASTEGDLGGNTIYF. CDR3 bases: TGTGCCAGCACCGAGGGGGATCTGGGAGGAAACACCATATATTTT.

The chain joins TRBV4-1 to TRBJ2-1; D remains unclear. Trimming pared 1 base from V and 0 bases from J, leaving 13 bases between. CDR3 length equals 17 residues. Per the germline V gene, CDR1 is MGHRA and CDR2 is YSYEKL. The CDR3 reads CASSQVFRLSSYNEQFF. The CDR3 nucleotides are TGCGCCAGCAGCCAAGTCTTCCGGTTGAGCTCCTACAATGAGCAGTTCTTC.

Here the CDR3 reads CASRGQGANEQYF. CDR3 nucleotide sequence: TGTGCCAGCAGGGGACAGGGGGCAAACGAGCAGTACTTC. The chain joins TRBV6-5 to TRBJ2-7; 12 nucleotides align to TRBD1. With V trimmed by 6 bases and J by 5 bases, 2 bases remained unmatched. This CDR3 has 13 amino acids. CDR1 and CDR2 from the germline V gene are MNHEY and SVGAGI.

The CDR3 coding sequence is TGTGCCAGCGGGAAATCGGGGAGAAACACCATATATTTT. It encodes CASGKSGRNTIYF. This chain links TRBV25-1 with TRBJ1-3; no clear D gene. The germline gives CDR1 MGHDK, CDR2 SYGVNS. CDR3 length: 13 residues. Trimming removed 8 bases at V and 5 bases at J, with 13 bases between.

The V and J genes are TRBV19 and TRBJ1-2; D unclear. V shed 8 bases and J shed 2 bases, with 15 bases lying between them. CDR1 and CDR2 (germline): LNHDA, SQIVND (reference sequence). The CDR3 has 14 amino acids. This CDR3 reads CASRRLGANYGYTF. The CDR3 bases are TGTGCCAGTCGGCGTCTGGGTGCCAACTATGGCTACACCTTC.

CDR3 amino acids: CASSALWGETQYF. The CDR3 bases are TGTGCCAGCAGTGCCCTATGGGGAGAGACCCAGTACTTC. The J gene is TRBJ2-5, the V gene TRBV6-1; D call uncertain. The V and J ends lost 4 bases and 4 bases respectively, with 10 bases between them. Germline V gene data show CDR1 as MNHNS and CDR2 as SASEGT. The CDR3 extends over 13 amino acids.

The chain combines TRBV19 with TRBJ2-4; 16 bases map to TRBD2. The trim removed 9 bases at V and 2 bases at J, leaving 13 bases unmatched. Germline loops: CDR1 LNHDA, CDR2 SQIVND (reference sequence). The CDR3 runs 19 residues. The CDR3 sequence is CASRDGTSGRALPKNIQYF. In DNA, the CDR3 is TGTGCCAGCCGAGACGGGACTAGCGGGAGGGCGCTCCCCAAAAACATTCAGTACTTC.